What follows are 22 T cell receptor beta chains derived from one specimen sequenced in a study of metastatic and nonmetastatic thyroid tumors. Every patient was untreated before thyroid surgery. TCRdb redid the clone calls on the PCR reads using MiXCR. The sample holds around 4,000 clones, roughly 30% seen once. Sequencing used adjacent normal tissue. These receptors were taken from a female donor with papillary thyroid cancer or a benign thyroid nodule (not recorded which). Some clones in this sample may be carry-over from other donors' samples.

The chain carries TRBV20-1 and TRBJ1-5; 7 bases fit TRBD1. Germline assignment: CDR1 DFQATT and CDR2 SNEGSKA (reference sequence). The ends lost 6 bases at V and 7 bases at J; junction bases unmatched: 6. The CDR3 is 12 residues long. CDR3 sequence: CSAGQAGQPQHF. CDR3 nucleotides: TGCAGTGCCGGACAGGCTGGGCAGCCCCAGCATTTT.

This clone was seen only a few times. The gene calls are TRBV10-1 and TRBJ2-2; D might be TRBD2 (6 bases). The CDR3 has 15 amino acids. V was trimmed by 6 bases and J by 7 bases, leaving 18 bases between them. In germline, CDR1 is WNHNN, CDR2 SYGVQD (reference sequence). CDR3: CASSLAGPRGGELFF. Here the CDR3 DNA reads TGCGCCAGCAGCCTGGCGGGACCACGAGGCGGGGAGCTGTTTTTT.

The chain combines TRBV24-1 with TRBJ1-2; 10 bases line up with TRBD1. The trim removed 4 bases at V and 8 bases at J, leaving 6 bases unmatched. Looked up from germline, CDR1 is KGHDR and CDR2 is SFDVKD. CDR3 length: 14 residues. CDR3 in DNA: TGTGCCACCAGTGACACCGGGACAGGGGTCGGCTACACCTTC. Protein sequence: CATSDTGTGVGYTF.

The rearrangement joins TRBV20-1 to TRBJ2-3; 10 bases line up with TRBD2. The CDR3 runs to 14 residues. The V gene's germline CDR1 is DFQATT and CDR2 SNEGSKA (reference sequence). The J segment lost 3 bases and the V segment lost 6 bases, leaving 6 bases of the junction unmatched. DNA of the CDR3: TGCAGTGCAGACAGCGGGAGGGTGACAGATACGCAGTATTTT. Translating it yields CSADSGRVTDTQYF.

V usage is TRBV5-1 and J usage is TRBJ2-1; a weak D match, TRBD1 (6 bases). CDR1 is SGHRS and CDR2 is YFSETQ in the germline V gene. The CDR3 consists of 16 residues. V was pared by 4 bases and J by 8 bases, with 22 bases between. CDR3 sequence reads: CASSTEQVARGDEQFF. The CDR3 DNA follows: TGCGCCAGCAGCACGGAACAGGTTGCCAGGGGCGATGAGCAGTTCTTC.

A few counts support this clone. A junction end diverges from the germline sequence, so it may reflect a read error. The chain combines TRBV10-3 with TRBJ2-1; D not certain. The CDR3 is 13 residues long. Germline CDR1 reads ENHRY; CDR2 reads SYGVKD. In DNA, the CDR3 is TGTGCCCATTCTACCACACCCTACAATGAGCAGTCCTTC. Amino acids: CAHSTTPYNEQSF.

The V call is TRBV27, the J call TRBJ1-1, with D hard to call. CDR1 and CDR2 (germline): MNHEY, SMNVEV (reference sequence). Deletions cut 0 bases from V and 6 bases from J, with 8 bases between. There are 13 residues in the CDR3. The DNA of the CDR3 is TGTGCCAGCAGTTTATCCACAATCGCTGAAGCTTTCTTT. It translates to CASSLSTIAEAFF.

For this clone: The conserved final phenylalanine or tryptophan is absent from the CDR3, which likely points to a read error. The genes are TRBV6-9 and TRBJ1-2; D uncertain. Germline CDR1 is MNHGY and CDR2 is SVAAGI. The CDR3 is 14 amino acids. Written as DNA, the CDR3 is TGCGCCAGCAGCGAGTCGGCAGCTATCTATGGCTACACCGTC. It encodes CASSESAAIYGYTV.

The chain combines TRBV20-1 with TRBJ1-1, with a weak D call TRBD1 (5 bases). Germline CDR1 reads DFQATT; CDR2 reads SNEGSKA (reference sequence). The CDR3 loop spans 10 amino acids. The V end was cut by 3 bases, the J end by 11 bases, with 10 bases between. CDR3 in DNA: TGCAGTGCTAGTTGGGGGATGGCTTTCTTT. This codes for CSASWGMAFF.

Written as DNA, the CDR3 is TGCAGTGCTAGAGATCGGGGAGGGGGAAGCACAGATACGCAGTATTTT. It yields the protein CSARDRGGGSTDTQYF. V is TRBV20-1 and J is TRBJ2-3; D possibly corresponds to TRBD2 (7 bases). The length of the CDR3 is 16 residues. V lost 0 bases, J lost 0 bases, and 13 bases lay in between. Germline V gene data show CDR1 as DFQATT and CDR2 as SNEGSKA (reference sequence).

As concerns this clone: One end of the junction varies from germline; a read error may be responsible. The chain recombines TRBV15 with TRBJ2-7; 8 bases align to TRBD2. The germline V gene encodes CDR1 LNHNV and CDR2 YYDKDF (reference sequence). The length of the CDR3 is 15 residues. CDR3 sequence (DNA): TGTTCCACCAGCCTTCGGGGGGGGGCCTCCTACGATCAGTACTTC. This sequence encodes CSTSLRGGASYDQYF.

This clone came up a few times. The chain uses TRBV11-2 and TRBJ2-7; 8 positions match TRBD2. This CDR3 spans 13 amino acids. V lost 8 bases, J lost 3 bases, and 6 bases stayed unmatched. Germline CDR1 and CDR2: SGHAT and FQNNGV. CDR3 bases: TGTGCCAGCGGGGATAGCGGGGTCTACGAGCAGTACTTC. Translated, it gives CASGDSGVYEQYF.

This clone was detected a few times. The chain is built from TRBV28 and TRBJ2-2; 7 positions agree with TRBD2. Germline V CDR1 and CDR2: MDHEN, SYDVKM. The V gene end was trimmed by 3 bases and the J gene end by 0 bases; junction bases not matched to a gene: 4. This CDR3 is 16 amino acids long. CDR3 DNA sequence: TGTGCCAGCAGTTTTCGGGAGGTGACGAACACCGGGGAGCTGTTTTTT. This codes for CASSFREVTNTGELFF.

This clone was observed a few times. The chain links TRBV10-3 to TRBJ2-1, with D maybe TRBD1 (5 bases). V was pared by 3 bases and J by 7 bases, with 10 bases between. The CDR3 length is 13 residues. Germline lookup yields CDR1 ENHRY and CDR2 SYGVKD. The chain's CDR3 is CAISDRDPNEQFF. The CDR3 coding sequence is TGTGCCATCAGTGACAGGGATCCTAATGAGCAGTTCTTC.

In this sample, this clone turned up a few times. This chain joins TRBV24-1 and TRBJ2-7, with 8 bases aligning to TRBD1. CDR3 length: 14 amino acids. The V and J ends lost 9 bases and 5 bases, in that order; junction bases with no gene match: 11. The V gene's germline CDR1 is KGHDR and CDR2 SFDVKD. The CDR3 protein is CATASTGAMNEQYF. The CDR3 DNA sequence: TGTGCCACCGCATCGACAGGGGCGATGAACGAGCAGTACTTC.

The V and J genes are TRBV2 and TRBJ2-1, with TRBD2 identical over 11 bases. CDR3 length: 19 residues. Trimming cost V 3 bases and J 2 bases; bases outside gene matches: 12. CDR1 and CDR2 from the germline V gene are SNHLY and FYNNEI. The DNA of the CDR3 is TGTGCCAGCAGTGATTGGGGACTAGCGGCGTCTGGAACCTACAATGAGCAGTTCTTC. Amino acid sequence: CASSDWGLAASGTYNEQFF.

Here the CDR3 reads CASSQDQGAIGELFF. DNA for the CDR3: TGTGCCAGCAGCCAAGACCAGGGTGCGATCGGGGAGCTGTTTTTT. V and J are TRBV3-1 and TRBJ2-2; possibly TRBD1 for D (5 bases). Trimming stripped 0 bases from V and 7 bases from J, with 12 bases between. CDR1 is LGHDT and CDR2 is YNNKEL in the germline V gene (reference sequence). The CDR3 length is 15 residues.

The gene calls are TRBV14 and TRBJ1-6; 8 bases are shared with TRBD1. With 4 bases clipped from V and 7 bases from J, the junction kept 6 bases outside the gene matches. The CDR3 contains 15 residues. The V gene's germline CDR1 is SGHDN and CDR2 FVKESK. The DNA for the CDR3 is TGTGCCAGCAGCCTCTTCGGACAGGGAAATTCACCCCTCCACTTT. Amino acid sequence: CASSLFGQGNSPLHF.

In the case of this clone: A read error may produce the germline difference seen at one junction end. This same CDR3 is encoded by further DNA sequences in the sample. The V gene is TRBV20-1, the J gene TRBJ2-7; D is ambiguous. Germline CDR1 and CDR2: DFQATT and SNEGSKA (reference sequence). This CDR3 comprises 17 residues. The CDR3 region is CSARGDFFQTTPYEQYF. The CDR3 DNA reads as TGCAGTGCCAGAGGAGACTTTTTTCAGACGACCCCCTACGAGCAGTACTTC.

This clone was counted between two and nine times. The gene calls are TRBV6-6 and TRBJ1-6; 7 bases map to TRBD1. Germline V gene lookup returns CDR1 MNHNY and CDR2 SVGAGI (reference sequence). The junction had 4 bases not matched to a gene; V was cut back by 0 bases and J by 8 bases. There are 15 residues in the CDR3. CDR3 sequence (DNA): TGTGCCAGCAGTTACTCTAACGACAGGGATTCACCCCTCCACTTT. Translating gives CASSYSNDRDSPLHF.

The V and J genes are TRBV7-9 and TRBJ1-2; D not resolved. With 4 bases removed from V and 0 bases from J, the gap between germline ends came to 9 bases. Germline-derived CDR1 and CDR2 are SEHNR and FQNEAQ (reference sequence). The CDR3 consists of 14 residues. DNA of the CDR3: TGTGCCAGCAGCTCAAGCGGGGCTAACTATGGCTACACCTTC. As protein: CASSSSGANYGYTF.

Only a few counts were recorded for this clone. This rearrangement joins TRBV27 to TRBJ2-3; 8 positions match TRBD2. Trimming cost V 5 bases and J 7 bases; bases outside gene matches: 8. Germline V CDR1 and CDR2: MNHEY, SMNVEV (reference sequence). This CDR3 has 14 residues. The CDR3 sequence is CASSLQRGRYTQYF. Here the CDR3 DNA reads TGTGCCAGCAGTCTCCAGCGGGGGCGGTATACGCAGTATTTT.